Below, 14 T cell receptor beta chains from the same sample are listed, as sequenced in a study of T cell repertoires in cytomegalovirus infection. Their antigens remain unidentified. MiXCR was run by TCRdb on the reads, yielding one entry per CDR3 protein. In the table there are about half a million distinct CDR3 sequences, about 33% of which are singletons. The sequencing here drew on cultured PBMCs, taken from culture after CMV antigen stimulation. The receptors stem from a human donor in good health (CMV status not recorded). Some clones in this sample may be carry-over from other donors' samples.

This sequence joins TRBV5-1 and TRBJ2-5; TRBD2 matches at 10 bases. This CDR3 contains 15 residues. In germline, CDR1 is SGHRS, CDR2 YFSETQ. The J segment lost 2 bases and the V segment lost 2 bases, leaving 3 bases of the junction unmatched. CDR3 DNA sequence: TGCGCCAGCAGCTTTTTACTAGCGGGGCAAGAGACCCAGTACTTC. Its protein is CASSFLLAGQETQYF.

The chain joins TRBV19 to TRBJ2-3; possible D gene TRBD1, 5 bases. Trimming shortened V by 6 bases and J by 2 bases, and 9 bases separated the two germline ends. Germline-derived CDR1 and CDR2 are LNHDA and SQIVND (reference sequence). This CDR3 spans 13 amino acids. The CDR3 coding sequence is TGTGCCAGTAGACTCAGGGCCACAGATACGCAGTATTTT. Translated: CASRLRATDTQYF.

This clonotype was counted only a few times. This sequence joins TRBV7-2 and TRBJ2-3; 7 bases fit TRBD2. The trim removed 4 bases at V and 2 bases at J, leaving 6 bases unmatched. The CDR3 contains 15 residues. Germline values: CDR1 SGHTA, CDR2 FQGNSA. The CDR3 loop reads CASSSLAVYTDTQYF. The CDR3 region has the DNA TGTGCCAGCAGCTCCCTAGCGGTTTACACAGATACGCAGTATTTT.

V gene TRBV10-3 combines with J gene TRBJ2-7, with a weak D call TRBD1 (5 bases). This CDR3 has 14 residues. V dropped 10 bases and J dropped 3 bases, with 19 bases sitting between them. The germline V gene encodes CDR1 ENHRY and CDR2 SYGVKD. This CDR3 is CATATQDNLYEQYV. CDR3 bases: TGTGCCACCGCCACTCAGGACAACCTCTACGAGCAGTACGTC.

This clonotype was counted a few times. This chain connects TRBV20-1 to TRBJ2-3, with D hard to call. V was cut by 6 bases and J by 1 base, with 11 bases left in between. This CDR3 is built from 13 residues. Germline V gene lookup returns CDR1 DFQATT and CDR2 SNEGSKA (reference sequence). Here the CDR3 reads CSARPVGTDTQYF. CDR3 DNA sequence: TGCAGTGCCAGACCCGTCGGCACAGATACGCAGTATTTT.

This clonotype was found a few times. The chain is built from TRBV20-1 and TRBJ1-1, with 8 nucleotides matching TRBD1. This CDR3 is built from 14 residues. CDR1 is DFQATT and CDR2 is SNEGSKA in the germline V gene (reference sequence). With 6 bases clipped from V and 4 bases from J, the junction kept 10 bases outside the gene matches. The CDR3 nucleotides read TGCAGTGCACCTCGGACAGGGTCGGCCACTGAAGCTTTCTTT. Translation gives CSAPRTGSATEAFF.

This clonotype has just one count. V is TRBV6-5 and J is TRBJ2-3; 7 bases map to TRBD1. There are 12 residues in the CDR3. CDR1 is MNHEY, CDR2 SVGAGI, per germline. V trimming: 6 bases; J trimming: 9 bases; junction bases outside the gene matches: 6. The CDR3 DNA follows: TGTGCCAGCAGACAGGGGATAGGAACGCAGTATTTT. Protein: CASRQGIGTQYF.

This chain joins TRBV29-1 and TRBJ1-2; unclear D gene. Germline V gene sequence: CDR1 SQVTM, CDR2 ANQGSEA. The CDR3 runs to 8 residues. V gave up 7 bases and J gave up 13 bases, with 10 bases separating them. The CDR3 here is CSALDGTF. CDR3 nucleotides: TGCAGCGCTCTGGATGGCACCTTC. The full variable domain, with the rest looked up from reference TRBV29-1 and TRBJ1-2, is SAVISQKPSRDICQRGTSLTIQCQVDSQVTMMFWYRQQPGQSLTLIATANQGSEATYESGFVIDKFPISRPNLTFSTLTVSNMSPEDSSIYLCSALDGTFGSGTRLTVV.

This clonotype was counted a single time. The rearrangement joins TRBV5-1 to TRBJ2-7; 7 bases are shared with TRBD1. Germline V gives CDR1 SGHRS, CDR2 YFSETQ. With 0 bases clipped from V and 3 bases from J, the junction kept 3 bases outside the gene matches. The CDR3 extends over 14 amino acids. CDR3 residues: CASSLAQGNYEQYF. The DNA for the CDR3 is TGCGCCAGCAGCTTGGCACAGGGGAACTACGAGCAGTACTTC.

For the CDR3, the DNA is TGTGCCAGCAGCTTAATGCGGACAGGCAATGAGCAGTTCTTC. Amino acid sequence: CASSLMRTGNEQFF. The chain couples TRBV7-2 to TRBJ2-1; TRBD1 agrees at 7 bases. The V and J ends lost 2 bases and 6 bases, in that order; junction bases with no gene match: 4. The CDR3 has 14 amino acids. Germline CDR1 reads SGHTA; CDR2 reads FQGNSA.

This clonotype was seen only a few times. This chain links TRBV7-2 with TRBJ2-2; D gene uncertain. CDR1 and CDR2 from the germline V gene are SGHTA and FQGNSA. Trimming shortened V by 3 bases and J by 8 bases, and 4 bases separated the two germline ends. This CDR3 comprises 11 residues. In DNA form, the CDR3 reads TGTGCCAGCAGCTTTTATGGGGAGCTGTTTTTT. Translation gives CASSFYGELFF.

The chain recombines TRBV20-1 with TRBJ1-1, with D possibly TRBD1 on 6 matching bases. The V gene lost 6 bases and the J gene lost 1 base, with 15 bases spanning the gap. Germline lookup yields CDR1 DFQATT and CDR2 SNEGSKA (reference sequence). This CDR3 contains 14 residues. CDR3 protein: CSALLLDRNTEAFF. The CDR3 DNA reads as TGCAGTGCCCTCCTCCTGGACAGGAACACTGAAGCTTTCTTT.

This clonotype was seen more than once but under ten times. The gene calls are TRBV7-2 and TRBJ1-2; D call uncertain. V was pared by 4 bases and J by 8 bases, with 14 bases between. The CDR3 has 13 amino acids. Per the germline V gene, CDR1 is SGHTA and CDR2 is FQGNSA. CDR3 region: CASSSHLGYGYTF. The CDR3, as DNA: TGTGCCAGCAGCTCGCACCTGGGATACGGCTACACCTTC.

This sequence joins TRBV7-6 and TRBJ2-3; D remains unclear. The germline V and J ends were trimmed by 3 bases and 2 bases, with 12 bases remaining between them. The V gene's germline CDR1 is SGHVS and CDR2 FNYEAQ. The CDR3 totals 15 residues. In DNA, the CDR3 is TGTGCCAGCAGCTTGGGTCGAGGTGACACAGATACGCAGTATTTT. Residues: CASSLGRGDTDTQYF.